Each of the 25 T cell receptor beta chains below was sequenced from the same sample in a study of T cells in Graves' hyperthyroidism and ophthalmopathy. From RNA transcripts, TCR beta CDR3 regions were amplified. The TCR CDR3 first-round RT-PCR relied on the HTBI primer set. TCRdb recomputed calls from the multiplex PCR reads with MiXCR, one row per CDR3 protein. The repertoire includes 540,000 or so distinct CDR3 sequences, approximately 44% of them detected once, and 19% sits in the top ten. Sequencing input: peripheral blood or thyroid tissue (not recorded which). Source of these receptors: an adult woman with Graves' disease, either hyperthyroidism or ophthalmopathy (not recorded which).

J is TRBJ2-7 and V is TRBV20-1, with TRBD1 matching over 9 bases. The CDR3 contains 13 residues. Germline values: CDR1 DFQATT, CDR2 SNEGSKA (reference sequence). V was pared by 4 bases and J by 4 bases, with 5 bases of the junction left unmatched. The CDR3 DNA is TGCAGTGCTATTTGGACAGGGGAATACGAGCAGTACTTC. It translates to CSAIWTGEYEQYF.

The chain recombines TRBV5-1 with TRBJ2-7; D not resolved. The CDR3 is 13 residues long. Germline CDR1 and CDR2: SGHRS and YFSETQ. The V and J ends lost 7 bases and 7 bases respectively, with 18 bases between them. The CDR3 reads CASRGPEVGEQYF. In DNA form, the CDR3 reads TGCGCCAGCCGTGGGCCAGAGGTCGGAGAGCAGTACTTC.

Only a few counts were recorded for this clonotype. V usage is TRBV10-3 and J usage is TRBJ1-5; a weak D match, TRBD1 (6 bases). Germline loops: CDR1 ENHRY, CDR2 SYGVKD. This CDR3 comprises 12 residues. V was cut by 9 bases and J by 2 bases, with 8 bases left in between. CDR3 sequence reads: CAISGGNQPQHF. The CDR3, as DNA: TGTGCCATTTCAGGGGGCAATCAGCCCCAGCATTTT.

The rearrangement joins TRBV12-3 or TRBV12-4 to TRBJ1-5; tentatively, D is TRBD1 (5 bases). Trimming took off 5 bases at V and 6 bases at J, with 17 bases between the two ends. CDR3 size: 15 residues. CDR3 in amino acids: CASSPVRGPFQPQHF. The DNA for the CDR3 is TGTGCCAGCAGTCCCGTAAGGGGCCCGTTTCAGCCCCAGCATTTT.

This clonotype was seen many times. V usage is TRBV7-8 and J usage is TRBJ2-7; D may be TRBD2 (7 bases). CDR1 SGHVS and CDR2 FQNEAQ come from the germline V gene. V was clipped by 3 bases and J by 3 bases, with 24 bases between them. The CDR3 covers 18 residues. CDR3 protein: CASSFLGGGPPIGYEQYF. As DNA, the CDR3 is TGTGCCAGCAGCTTCCTTGGGGGGGGGCCGCCTATTGGCTACGAGCAGTACTTC. Together with reference TRBV7-8 and TRBJ2-7, the CDR3 gives the full variable domain: GAGVSQSPRYKVAKRGQDVALRCDPISGHVSLFWYQQALGQGPEFLTYFQNEAQLDKSGLPSDRFFAERPEGSVSTLKIQRTQQEDSAVYLCASSFLGGGPPIGYEQYFGPGTRLTVT.

The chain employs TRBV14 and TRBJ2-7, with 9 bases matching TRBD1. The junction had 3 bases not matched to a gene; V was cut back by 5 bases and J by 1 base. The CDR3 consists of 14 residues. Germline V CDR1 and CDR2: SGHDN, FVKESK. This CDR3 reads CASSGTGLSYEQYF. The CDR3, as DNA: TGTGCCAGCAGCGGGACAGGGTTATCCTACGAGCAGTACTTC.

This chain joins TRBV7-3 and TRBJ2-5; 15 bases fit TRBD2. The CDR3 contains 17 residues. The junction had 4 bases not matched to a gene; V was cut back by 0 bases and J by 5 bases. CDR1 and CDR2 (germline): SGHTA, FQGTGA. The CDR3 DNA reads as TGTGCCAGCAGCTTAACCGGACTAGCGGGAGGGCAGGAGACCCAGTACTTC. Protein: CASSLTGLAGGQETQYF.

The chain links TRBV7-9 to TRBJ2-2; D gene uncertain. V was cut by 1 base and J by 0 bases, with 12 bases left in between. Germline CDR1 reads SEHNR; CDR2 reads FQNEAQ (reference sequence). The CDR3 consists of 17 residues. The CDR3 nucleotides read TGTGCCAGCAGCTTAGTTTGGGGTTTATCGAACACCGGGGAGCTGTTTTTT. Amino acids: CASSLVWGLSNTGELFF.

This clonotype came up a few times. This chain joins TRBV2 and TRBJ2-3; 7 bases are a match to TRBD2. Germline-derived CDR1 and CDR2 are SNHLY and FYNNEI. The CDR3 contains 13 residues. Unmatched junction bases numbered 5, after V lost 5 bases and J lost 6 bases. The CDR3 DNA follows: TGTGCCAGCAGTCGTGGGAGGGATGATACGCAGTATTTT. Translation: CASSRGRDDTQYF.

A word on this clonotype: Germline and junction disagree at one end, which may indicate a read error. The chain combines TRBV19 with TRBJ1-1; possible D gene TRBD1, 6 bases. CDR1 LNHDA and CDR2 SQIVND come from the germline V gene (reference sequence). The CDR3 loop spans 14 amino acids. CDR3 DNA sequence: TGTGCCGGTAGTAGGACAGCCATGAACACTGAAGCTTTCTTT. It translates to CAGSRTAMNTEAFF. Complete variable domain (other parts from reference TRBV19 and TRBJ1-1): DGGITQSPKYLFRKEGQNVTLSCEQNLNHDAMYWYRQDPGQGLRLIYYSQIVNDFQKGDIAEGYSVSREKKESFPLTVTSAQKNPTAFYLCAGSRTAMNTEAFFGQGTRLTVV.

This clonotype was counted ten times or more. The V and J genes are TRBV5-1 and TRBJ1-3; D is unresolved. Per germline, CDR1 SGHRS and CDR2 YFSETQ. Trimming stripped 3 bases from V and 1 base from J, with 14 bases between. This CDR3 region has 16 residues. CDR3 residues: CASSYSREASGNTIYF. In DNA form, the CDR3 reads TGCGCCAGCAGCTATTCTAGAGAAGCTTCTGGAAACACCATATATTTT.

This clonotype showed up just a few times. The genes are TRBV20-1 and TRBJ1-6, with TRBD1 identical over 8 bases. From germline, CDR1 is DFQATT and CDR2 SNEGSKA (reference sequence). V was clipped by 3 bases and J by 9 bases; unmatched bases: 1. The CDR3 consists of 12 residues. This CDR3 is CSARDRASPLHF. The CDR3, as DNA: TGCAGTGCTAGGGACAGGGCTTCACCCCTCCACTTT.

This chain uses TRBV15 with TRBJ1-1; D unclear. The CDR3 totals 12 residues. The germline gives CDR1 LNHNV, CDR2 YYDKDF (reference sequence). The V end lost 3 bases, the J end lost 4 bases, and 6 bases lay between the germline ends. CDR3 in amino acids: CATSRSGTEAFF. The DNA of the CDR3 is TGTGCCACCAGCAGGTCGGGCACTGAAGCTTTCTTT. The full variable domain, in which reference TRBV15 and TRBJ1-1 provide the parts outside the CDR3, is DAMVIQNPRYQVTQFGKPVTLSCSQTLNHNVMYWYQQKSSQAPKLLFHYYDKDFNNEADTPDNFQSRRPNTSFCFLDIRSPGLGDTAMYLCATSRSGTEAFFGQGTRLTVV.

This clonotype was found many times. The rearrangement uses TRBV6-6 and TRBJ1-1; D gene ambiguous. The V and J ends lost 6 bases and 4 bases respectively, with 15 bases between them. Germline V gene lookup returns CDR1 MNHNY and CDR2 SVGAGI (reference sequence). The length of the CDR3 is 14 residues. CDR3 loop: CASRYGRLVTEAFF. CDR3 nucleotides: TGTGCCAGCAGATATGGAAGATTGGTCACTGAAGCTTTCTTT.

This clonotype was observed many times. The CDR3 DNA reads TGTGCCAGTAGTGCATACAGGGAGCAGCCCCAGCATTTT. Protein sequence: CASSAYREQPQHF. J is TRBJ1-5 and V is TRBV19; weak D call: TRBD1 (6 bases). CDR1 is LNHDA, CDR2 SQIVND, per germline (reference sequence). CDR3 size: 13 residues. Trimming removed 5 bases from V and 7 bases from J, with 12 bases in between.

This clonotype has a count of ten or more. The rearrangement joins TRBV2 to TRBJ2-5; D might be TRBD1 or TRBD2, each matching 5 bases. Trimming removed 4 bases from V and 2 bases from J, with 11 bases in between. Germline CDR1 and CDR2: SNHLY and FYNNEI. The CDR3 consists of 14 residues. In nucleotides, the CDR3 is TGTGCCAGCAGTGCGGGACCTTTACAAGAGACCCAGTACTTC. Protein: CASSAGPLQETQYF.

The V gene is TRBV14, the J gene TRBJ1-4; maybe TRBD1 (5 bases). CDR1 SGHDN and CDR2 FVKESK come from the germline V gene. V was shortened by 2 bases and J by 8 bases, with 12 bases between the two germline ends. The length of the CDR3 is 14 residues. The CDR3 DNA reads as TGTGCCAGCAGCCAAAGTTTTACAGGAGAAAAACTGTTTTTT. Protein sequence: CASSQSFTGEKLFF.

V usage is TRBV6-5 and J usage is TRBJ2-7, with TRBD1 matching 12 bases. With 5 bases clipped from V and 3 bases from J, the junction kept 5 bases outside the gene matches. CDR3 length: 15 residues. CDR1 and CDR2 (germline): MNHEY, SVGAGI. The CDR3: CASSTRDRGLYEQYF. In DNA, the CDR3 is TGTGCCAGCAGTACCCGGGACAGGGGGCTCTACGAGCAGTACTTC.

The chain employs TRBV20-1 and TRBJ2-7; possibly TRBD1 for D (6 bases). The CDR3 is 17 amino acids. Trimming removed 3 bases at V and 2 bases at J, with 23 bases between. Germline V CDR1 and CDR2: DFQATT, SNEGSKA (reference sequence). CDR3 in amino acids: CSARRPPRRDKTYEQYF. CDR3 nucleotide sequence: TGCAGTGCTAGGCGTCCCCCGCGCCGGGACAAGACCTACGAGCAGTACTTC.

The chain carries TRBV5-1 and TRBJ2-5, with TRBD1 identical over 10 bases. The V gene end was trimmed by 5 bases and the J gene end by 5 bases; junction bases not matched to a gene: 12. The CDR3 is made up of 16 amino acids. Germline assignment: CDR1 SGHRS and CDR2 YFSETQ. CDR3 region: CASSKTGGSVRETQYF. DNA for the CDR3: TGCGCCAGCAGTAAGACAGGGGGCAGTGTACGGGAGACCCAGTACTTC.

This clonotype has ten or more counts. V is TRBV19 and J is TRBJ2-2, with TRBD2 identical over 11 bases. The CDR3 totals 18 residues. V gave up 7 bases and J gave up 3 bases; unmatched junction bases: 13. Germline loops: CDR1 LNHDA, CDR2 SQIVND (reference sequence). The CDR3, as DNA: TGTGCCAGTATCCTGGGTAGCGGGAGGGCCCACGACACCGGGGAGCTGTTTTTT. This codes for CASILGSGRAHDTGELFF.

DNA for the CDR3: TGTGCCAGCAGCTACCAACAGGGGTCTATCTATGGCTACACCTTC. Protein product: CASSYQQGSIYGYTF. The rearrangement uses TRBV7-3 and TRBJ1-2, with 7 nucleotides matching TRBD1. V shed 4 bases, J shed 4 bases, and the junction held 9 bases outside the gene matches. Germline CDR1 and CDR2: SGHTA and FQGTGA. The CDR3 is 15 residues long.

This clonotype was seen at least ten times. The rearrangement links TRBV19 to TRBJ1-4; D gene unclear. Germline CDR1 and CDR2: LNHDA and SQIVND (reference sequence). CDR3 length: 14 amino acids. V gave up 1 base and J gave up 2 bases, with 5 bases separating them. The chain's CDR3 is CASSIASTNEKLFF. The CDR3, as DNA: TGTGCCAGTAGTATAGCGTCGACTAATGAAAAACTGTTTTTT.

This clonotype was counted many times. V is TRBV20-1 and J is TRBJ2-7; D unresolved. The germline V and J ends were trimmed by 3 bases and 7 bases, with 13 bases remaining between them. Germline CDR1 DFQATT, CDR2 SNEGSKA (reference sequence). The CDR3 spans 12 residues. The CDR3 sequence is CSASPAFREQYF. The CDR3 DNA is TGCAGTGCTAGCCCGGCGTTCCGGGAGCAGTACTTC.

V and J are TRBV7-8 and TRBJ2-2; 8 nucleotides agree with TRBD2. This CDR3 is 17 amino acids long. After removal of 4 bases from V and 6 bases from J, the junction contained 13 bases not matched to a gene. Germline V gene lookup returns CDR1 SGHVS and CDR2 FQNEAQ. For the CDR3, the DNA is TGTGCCAGCAGCTCCCAGCTCCAGGTACTAGCGGCCGGGGAGCTGTTTTTT. Its protein product is CASSSQLQVLAAGELFF.